This T cell receptor (beta chain) stems from a study of T-cell memory formation after mild COVID-19 (dated by TCRdb to about 2021). Study-level background: TCR sequence clusters from the two donors were largely donor specific. In a couple of donors, T-cell clones that expanded and contracted after mild COVID-19 were tracked by sequencing TCRalpha and TCRbeta repertoires over time. Two young, previously healthy adult volunteers made up the cohort, one male and one female.

Ficoll-Paque density gradient centrifugation was the method used to isolate PBMCs. The sample was run on an Illumina NovaSeq 6000. cDNA libraries for TCRalpha and TCRbeta were prepared by 5'RACE using constant-segment primers, with sample barcodes and unique molecular identifiers added. Trizol reagent was used to extract RNA from every sample. The libraries were amplified in two PCR steps, and the second step added a second sample barcode and Illumina TruSeq adapters. Libraries were sequenced on an Illumina NovaSeq with 2 x 150 bp paired-end reads. The original methods were these. With migec v1.2.7, reads were demultiplexed and then collapsed into UMI-guided consensus sequences. Using mixcr v2.1.11, the UMI consensuses were aligned to TRA and TRB V and J templates and assembled into clonotypes. A clonotype was counted as expanded or contracted only when both edgeR and NoisET called the clonotype significant, with the noise models trained on biological replicates. For edgeR calls, a false discovery rate-adjusted p below 0.01 and a log2 fold-change threshold of 1 were applied. As an exploratory analysis of dynamics, max-normalized trajectories of the 1000 most abundant clonotypes were examined by PCA with hierarchical clustering. Separately sequenced CD4+ and CD8+ repertoires were used to assign the CD4 or CD8 phenotype of responding clones. In TCRdb, the public reads were trimmed at Q25 with fastp and aligned with MiXCR, with productive beta chains retained. Records with the same CDR3 protein are collapsed into one entry carrying the most frequent genes and DNA. Clone size and V and J calls follow TCRdb, not the original study. The sample table records roughly 150,000 distinct CDR3 sequences; roughly 15% of these occur just once. Around 14% of the sample is taken by the ten largest.

On this clonotype itself: This receptor's antigen is unknown. The CDR3 end shows no conserved phenylalanine or tryptophan, and so a read error is likely. The DNA is left out, because the CDR3 cannot be placed on it with certainty; the CDR3 is given as TCRdb lists it.

CDR1 and CDR2, per the germline V gene, are LGHNA and YNFKEQ. Ends included, the CDR3 has 13 residues. Results and caveats for the whole study, not just this receptor: Contracting CD4+ clones were found mainly in CM and EM memory subsets, while CD8+ clones were enriched in EMRA. The study covered only two mild cases, and larger cohorts including severe cases with pre-infection samples were considered necessary. The second-wave clones that peaked on day 37 were not confirmed to be SARS-CoV-2 specific. Clones that contracted from day 15 to 85 showed balanced CD4/CD8 phenotypes, whereas a second wave of clones that expanded from day 15 to 37 leaned towards CD4+. Some responding clones were detected in pre-infection memory, which suggested that pre-existing cross-reactive memory T cells had joined the SARS-CoV-2 response.

This chain joins TRBV4-2 to TRBJ1-1; the DNA was not used to check the table's D call, TRBD1. This TCR was recovered from an adult woman who had mild COVID-19 (a few samples of this study predate the infection). The sample titles of this study are shuffled in the database, so cell type and time point are left out; the donor was told from shared clones. The sample comprised PBMCs or a T cell subset sorted from them (not recorded which). CDR3 reads: CASSQEGQGALVG.